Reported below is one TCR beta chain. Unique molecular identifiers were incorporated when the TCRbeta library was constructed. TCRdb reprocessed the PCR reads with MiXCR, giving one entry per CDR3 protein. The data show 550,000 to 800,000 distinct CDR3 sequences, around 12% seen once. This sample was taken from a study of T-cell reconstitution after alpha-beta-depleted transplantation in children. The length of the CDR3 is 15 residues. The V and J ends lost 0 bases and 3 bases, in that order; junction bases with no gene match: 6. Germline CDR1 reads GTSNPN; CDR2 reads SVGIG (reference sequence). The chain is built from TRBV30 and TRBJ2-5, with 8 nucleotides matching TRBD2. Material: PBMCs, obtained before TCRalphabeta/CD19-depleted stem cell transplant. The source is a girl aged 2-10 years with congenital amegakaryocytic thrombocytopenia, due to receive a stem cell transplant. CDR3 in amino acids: CAWSVPGRAKETQYF. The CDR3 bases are TGTGCCTGGAGTGTACCCGGGAGGGCCAAAGAGACCCAGTACTTC.